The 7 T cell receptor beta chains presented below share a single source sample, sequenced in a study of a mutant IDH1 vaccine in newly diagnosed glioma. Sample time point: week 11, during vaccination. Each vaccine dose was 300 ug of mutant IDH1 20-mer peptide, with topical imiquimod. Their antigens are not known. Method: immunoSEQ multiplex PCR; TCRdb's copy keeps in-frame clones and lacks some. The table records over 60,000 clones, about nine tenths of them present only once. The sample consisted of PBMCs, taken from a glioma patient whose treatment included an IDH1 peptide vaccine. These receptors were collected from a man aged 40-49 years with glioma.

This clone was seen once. The CDR3 loop reads CASSPGEGREQYV. CDR3 sequence (DNA): TGTGCCAGCTCACCCGGCGAGGGACGCGAGCAGTACGTC. The rearrangement uses TRBV18 and TRBJ2-7; tentatively, D is TRBD1 or TRBD2 (5 bases each). Germline loops: CDR1 KGHSH, CDR2 LQKENI. Trimming pared 3 bases from V and 6 bases from J, leaving 12 bases between. The CDR3 extends over 13 amino acids.

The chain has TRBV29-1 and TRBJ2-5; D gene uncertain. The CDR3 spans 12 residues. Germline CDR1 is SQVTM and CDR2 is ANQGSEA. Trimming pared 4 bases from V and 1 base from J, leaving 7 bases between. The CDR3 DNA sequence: TGCAGCGTTGTGGTCGGCCAAGAGACCCAGTACTTC. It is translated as CSVVVGQETQYF.

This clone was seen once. For the CDR3, the DNA is TGTGCCAGCAGTGGGGGTCGGGAGTCTACTAGCACAGATACGCAGTATTTT. Translating it yields CASSGGRESTSTDTQYF. The rearrangement uses TRBV6-1 and TRBJ2-3, with a weak D call TRBD2 (6 bases). Germline CDR1 MNHNS, CDR2 SASEGT. CDR3 length: 17 amino acids. Trimming took off 4 bases at V and 0 bases at J, with 17 bases between the two ends.

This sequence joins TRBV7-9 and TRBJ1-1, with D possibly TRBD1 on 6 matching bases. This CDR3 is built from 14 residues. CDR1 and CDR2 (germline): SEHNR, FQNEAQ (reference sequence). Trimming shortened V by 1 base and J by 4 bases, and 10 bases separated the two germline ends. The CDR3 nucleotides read TGTGCCAGCAGCTTAGGGGGGGCGCTCACTGAAGCTTTCTTT. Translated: CASSLGGALTEAFF.

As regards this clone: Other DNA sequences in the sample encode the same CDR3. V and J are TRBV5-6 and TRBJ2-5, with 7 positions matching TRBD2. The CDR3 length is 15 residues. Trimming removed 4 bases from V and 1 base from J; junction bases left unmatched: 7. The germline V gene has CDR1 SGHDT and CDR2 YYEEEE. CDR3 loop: CASSRTSGGQETQYF. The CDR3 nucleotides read TGTGCCAGCAGCCGGACTAGTGGGGGCCAAGAGACCCAGTACTTC.

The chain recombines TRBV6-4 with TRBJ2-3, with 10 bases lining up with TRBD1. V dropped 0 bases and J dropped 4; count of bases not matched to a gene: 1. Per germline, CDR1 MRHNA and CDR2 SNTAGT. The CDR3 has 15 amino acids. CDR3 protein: CASSDSTGGADTQYF. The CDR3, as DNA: TGTGCCAGCAGTGACTCGACAGGGGGCGCAGATACGCAGTATTTT.

The CDR3 bases are TGTGCCATCAGCCTGTCCGGGGGGGGTGGTGAGACCCAGTACTTC. This codes for CAISLSGGGGETQYF. This rearrangement joins TRBV10-3 to TRBJ2-5; 8 bases map to TRBD2. CDR1 is ENHRY, CDR2 SYGVKD, per germline. CDR3 size: 15 residues. V trimming: 6 bases; J trimming: 5 bases; junction bases outside the gene matches: 11.